This T cell receptor beta chain was recovered during a study of shared clonotypes between healthy human individuals. Study-wide points: Generation probabilities of non-shared clonotypes were lower (relative to those shared by all four donors). A small donor pool kept down the genetic and exposure-history diversity that was represented.

To note about this clone: Antigen: not known.

Adults of Caucasian background living in Nashville, Tennessee made up all donors. Over several immunoSEQ plates, each subset's genomic DNA was distributed in even portions. TCRdb's copy holds only in-frame clones and misses some; the assay was immunoSEQ multiplex PCR. The sample lists some 630,000 clones, about two thirds occurring once. Sequenced: memory CD4+ T cells sorted from blood. Subset defined: CD45RA-negative fraction. The receptor comes from a woman in her 30s in good health.

CDR3 region: CASSRSNTDTQYF. In DNA, the CDR3 is TGTGCCAGCAGCCGCTCAAACACAGATACGCAGTATTTT. V gene TRBV28 combines with J gene TRBJ2-3; D is unclear. This CDR3 has 13 amino acids. The germline V gene has CDR1 MDHEN and CDR2 SYDVKM. The germline V and J ends were trimmed by 6 bases and 2 bases, with 9 bases remaining between them.